This record covers a single T cell receptor beta chain. Its antigen remains unidentified. There are no base qualities to consult, and no much larger clone falls within one base. In the prospective study, participants were roughly 18 to 89 years old, resided in about two dozen geographic areas of the United States, and were enrolled through a virtual design. To assign participants to cohorts, the prospective study relied on clinical history that participants themselves reported in a screening survey and a study questionnaire. ImmuneRACE Cohort 3 recovered participants were defined by two consecutive negative NP/OP PCR tests, healthcare professional clearance, or symptom resolution. In the prospective study, mobile phlebotomists collected whole blood, serum and a nasopharyngeal or oropharyngeal swab from each participant. Prospective study participants could optionally give additional blood draws and questionnaires over an approximately 2-month period. Prospective study blood samples were shipped either frozen or at room temperature before DNA extraction.

The immunoSEQ Assay, a bias-controlled multiplex PCR, was used to amplify TCRbeta CDR3 regions from genomic DNA. The paper's processing steps were these. Nucleated cell counts per sample were estimated from amplification of reference gene primers within the assay. To quantify the absolute abundance of each unique TCRbeta CDR3 rearrangement, sequence reads were collapsed and filtered. For each sample, productive Simpson clonality was calculated as the square root of Simpson's diversity index across productive rearrangements. Drawn from immuneACCESS, this table holds only the in-frame rearrangements with V and J called that TCRdb kept. Clones are partly lost; checked studies trace under half to an unresolved V gene and leave the rest unexplained. For V, J and clone size, that table is used; D and trimming come from the DNA. The sample records around 280,000 clones, about nine tenths of which are singletons. The ten largest clones add up to 1.7% of the sample.

The source of the sample is a study of blood T cell repertoires in COVID-19 (TCRdb year 2020). Background on the whole study: Samples covering the acute and convalescent phases of COVID-19 were provided by collaborators in the United States, Italy and Spain. The material from the prospective study consisted of cDNA or gDNA derived from T cells, B-cell-depleted T cells, or PBMCs. Deeply sampled blood TCRbeta repertoires from subjects exposed to, actively infected with, or recovered from COVID-19 were included in the dataset. The repertoires were released in a freely available public database meant as a resource for research on the immune response to SARS-CoV-2. Samples were obtained from the ongoing ImmuneRACE study (first 160 participants) and from about 1,300 subjects provided by 6 global collaborators. The sample metadata nearly always contained a de-identified subject ID, COVID-19 status, age in years and sex. Where available, HLA class I and class II types were taken from metadata supplied by the sample provider and were not determined by assay-based typing.

From a lookup of the germline V gene, CDR1 and CDR2 are LGHNA and YSLEER. The CDR3, cysteine through phenylalanine, is 16 amino acids long. CDR3 DNA is the only sequence kept; it has 48 bases, read in frame from the first base. V is shortened by 2 bases, J by 8 bases, and the region joining them spans 19 bases. Paper-wide results and their limitations: How much clinical and demographic metadata was included differed by source and by participant, and the metadata was provided uncurated.

This clonotype originated in a woman aged 40 to 55 who had recovered from COVID-19. The rearrangement joined TRBV4-3 to TRBJ2-1; the D gene is perhaps TRBD2, from 6 matching bases. Sequenced sample: PBMCs or T cells enriched from blood (not recorded which). The nucleotide sequence is TGCGCCAGCAGCCAAACTATGGACGGGGAGGAAGATGAGCAGTTCTTC. Its protein reads: CASSQTMDGEEDEQFF.